Below, 2 T cell receptor beta chains from the same sample are listed, as sequenced in a study of blood T cell repertoires in COVID-19. Repertoires were generated with immunoSEQ multiplex PCR, while TCRdb's copy carries only in-frame clones and drops some. The data show over 200,000 clones, around 82% seen once. The source material was peripheral blood. The receptor set was obtained from a woman aged 50 to 60 with acute or convalescent COVID-19.

The chain couples TRBV25-1 to TRBJ2-1; the match to TRBD2 covers 7 bases. CDR3 length: 16 residues. Trimming cost V 4 bases and J 6 bases; bases outside gene matches: 12. The V gene's germline CDR1 is MGHDK and CDR2 SYGVNS. CDR3 coding DNA: TGTGCCAGCAGTGGGGCTAGCGGATGGGATTTCAATGAGCAGTTCTTC. As protein: CASSGASGWDFNEQFF.

This clone was observed a handful of times. The identical CDR3 is also encoded by other nucleotide sequences in the sample. The rearrangement joins TRBV19 to TRBJ2-2, with 10 bases lining up with TRBD2. CDR3 length: 15 amino acids. V dropped 4 bases and J dropped 4; count of bases not matched to a gene: 3. The V gene's germline CDR1 is LNHDA and CDR2 SQIVND (reference sequence). The CDR3 DNA follows: TGTGCCAGTAGTACCCGGACTAGCGGCACCGGGGAGCTGTTTTTT. It translates to CASSTRTSGTGELFF.